Below are 3 T cell receptor beta chains sequenced from a single sample in a study of cytomegalovirus exposure and HLA in healthy donors. PCR employed 60 Vbeta and 13 Jbeta primers. Some clones are missing from TCRdb's copy, which holds only in-frame ones; the method was immunoSEQ multiplex PCR. The sample includes about 110,000 clones, 81% of them seen just once. The sample consisted of PBMCs. Receptor source: a woman aged 25 to 39 in good health and CMV-seronegative.

V usage is TRBV27 and J usage is TRBJ1-2, with 8 nucleotides matching TRBD1. CDR3 length: 15 amino acids. Trimming removed 3 bases from V and 7 bases from J; junction bases left unmatched: 10. The germline CDR1 and CDR2 sequences are MNHEY and SMNVEV (reference sequence). DNA for the CDR3: TGTGCCAGCAGTTTGGGGAACGCAGGGGGCTCTGGCTACACCTTC. This encodes CASSLGNAGGSGYTF.

This clone appeared a few times. The J gene is TRBJ2-1, the V gene TRBV29-1, with D perhaps TRBD2 (6 bases). V lost 6 bases, J lost 9 bases, and 18 bases lay in between. Germline V lookup: CDR1 SQVTM, CDR2 ANQGSEA. There are 13 residues in the CDR3. In DNA form, the CDR3 reads TGCAGCGTCCAGGGACTGGGGGTGGGTGAGCAGTTCTTC. Translated, it gives CSVQGLGVGEQFF.

This chain connects TRBV19 to TRBJ1-5; 7 bases line up with TRBD1. The CDR3 spans 15 residues. Germline loops: CDR1 LNHDA, CDR2 SQIVND (reference sequence). The J segment lost 6 bases and the V segment lost 1 base, leaving 6 bases of the junction unmatched. CDR3 coding DNA: TGTGCCAGTAGTATAGGGCCCCGGACAGGTCAGCCCCAGCATTTT. Protein: CASSIGPRTGQPQHF.